The 8 T cell receptor beta chains presented below share a single source sample, sequenced in a study of T cell repertoires in cytomegalovirus infection. TCRdb called the reads again in MiXCR, with one record for every CDR3 protein. The repertoire holds around 260,000 distinct CDR3 sequences, more than 20% seen once, with 14% in the top ten. The sequenced material came from PBMCs. These receptors were collected from a human donor in good health (CMV status not recorded). Some clones in this sample may be carry-over from other donors' samples.

The sample holds a few counts of this clonotype. The chain joins TRBV24-1 to TRBJ2-1; 11 bases line up with TRBD1. Germline CDR1 reads KGHDR; CDR2 reads SFDVKD. This CDR3 is built from 16 residues. V shed 8 bases, J shed 7 bases, and the junction held 12 bases outside the gene matches. The DNA of the CDR3 is TGTGCCACCACCGCCCCAGGACAGGGGGCAAGAAATGAGCAGTTCTTC. Translated, it gives CATTAPGQGARNEQFF.

This chain links TRBV12-3 or TRBV12-4 with TRBJ2-7, with D perhaps TRBD1 (5 bases). The CDR3 length is 15 residues. The germline V and J ends were trimmed by 3 bases and 0 bases, with 12 bases remaining between them. CDR3 DNA sequence: TGTGCCAGCAGTTTGGGGCCCCGAAGCTCCTACGAGCAGTACTTC. Residues: CASSLGPRSSYEQYF.

Ten or more counts support this clonotype. The chain combines TRBV7-2 with TRBJ1-5; weak D call: TRBD1 (5 bases). Germline V CDR1 and CDR2: SGHTA, FQGNSA. The CDR3 consists of 16 residues. The V end was cut by 1 base, the J end by 0 bases, with 10 bases between. CDR3 nucleotide sequence: TGTGCCAGCAGCTTAGTCCCAGGGCTTAGCAATCAGCCCCAGCATTTT. This translates into CASSLVPGLSNQPQHF. The variable domain in full, with the rest retrieved from reference TRBV7-2 and TRBJ1-5, is GAGVSQSPSNKVTEKGKDVELRCDPISGHTALYWYRQSLGQGLEFLIYFQGNSAPDKSGLPSDRFSAERTGGSVSTLTIQRTQQEDSAVYLCASSLVPGLSNQPQHFGDGTRLSIL.

Turning to this clonotype: This may arise from a read error, as a much more abundant clone is one base away. The missing conserved phenylalanine or tryptophan at the end of this CDR3 makes a read error likely. V usage is TRBV7-6 and J usage is TRBJ2-1; D possibly uses TRBD1 or TRBD2 (5 bases each). CDR3 size: 13 residues. The germline gives CDR1 SGHVS, CDR2 FNYEAQ. V was cut by 2 bases and J by 5 bases, with 7 bases left in between. The CDR3 nucleotides are TGTGCCAGCAGCTTAATGGGGGACAATGAGCAGTTCTTA. It is translated as CASSLMGDNEQFL.

The chain employs TRBV29-1 and TRBJ2-7; 10 nucleotides align to TRBD2. The CDR3 length is 14 residues. Germline CDR1 and CDR2: SQVTM and ANQGSEA. Trimming removed 2 bases from V and 5 bases from J; junction bases left unmatched: 6. The CDR3 region has the DNA TGCAGCGTTGAAAGCGGGAGGGCGGGCCACGAGCAGTACTTC. This gives the protein CSVESGRAGHEQYF.

This clonotype was detected a few times. The gene calls are TRBV19 and TRBJ1-5; TRBD1 aligns across 10 bases. CDR1 and CDR2 (germline): LNHDA, SQIVND (reference sequence). Germline trimming cut 4 bases from V and 7 bases from J; bases unmatched to any gene: 7. CDR3 length equals 15 residues. Written as DNA, the CDR3 is TGTGCCAGTAGTAACCGGGACAGGGGAAGGCAGCCCCAGCATTTT. Protein: CASSNRDRGRQPQHF.

The rearrangement joins TRBV11-2 to TRBJ1-5; tentative D call: TRBD1 (5 bases). The germline V gene has CDR1 SGHAT and CDR2 FQNNGV. This CDR3 contains 14 residues. Trimming shortened V by 3 bases and J by 4 bases, and 10 bases separated the two germline ends. CDR3: CASSLTVENQPQHF. The DNA of the CDR3 is TGTGCCAGCAGCTTGACAGTGGAGAATCAGCCCCAGCATTTT.

There are many counts of this clonotype. The chain links TRBV5-5 to TRBJ1-6, with D possibly being TRBD1 (6 bases). This CDR3 comprises 14 residues. Trimming pared 4 bases from V and 14 bases from J, leaving 19 bases between. The germline CDR1 and CDR2 sequences are SGHKS and YYEKEE (reference sequence). CDR3 in amino acids: CASSLDSNLKTLHF. Here the CDR3 DNA reads TGTGCCAGCAGCCTGGACAGTAACCTTAAGACCCTCCACTTT. Based on the CDR3 plus reference TRBV5-5 and TRBJ1-6, the full variable domain is DAGVTQSPTHLIKTRGQQVTLRCSPISGHKSVSWYQQVLGQGPQFIFQYYEKEERGRGNFPDRFSARQFPNYSSELNVNALLLGDSALYLCASSLDSNLKTLHFGNGTRLTVT.